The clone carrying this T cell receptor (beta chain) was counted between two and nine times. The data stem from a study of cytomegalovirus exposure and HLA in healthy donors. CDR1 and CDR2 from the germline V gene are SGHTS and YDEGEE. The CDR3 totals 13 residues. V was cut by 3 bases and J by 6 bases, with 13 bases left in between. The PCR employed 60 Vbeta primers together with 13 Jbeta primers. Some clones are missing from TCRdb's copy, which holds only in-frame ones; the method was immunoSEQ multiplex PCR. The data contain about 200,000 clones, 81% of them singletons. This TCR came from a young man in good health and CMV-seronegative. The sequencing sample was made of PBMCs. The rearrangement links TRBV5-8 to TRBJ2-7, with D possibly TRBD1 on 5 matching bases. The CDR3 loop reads CASSWGMVGEQYF. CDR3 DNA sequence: TGTGCCAGCAGCTGGGGCATGGTAGGCGAGCAGTACTTC. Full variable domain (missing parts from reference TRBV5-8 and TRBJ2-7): EAGVTQSPTHLIKTRGQQATLRCSPISGHTSVYWYQQALGLGLQFLLWYDEGEERNRGNFPPRFSGRQFPNYSSELNVNALELEDSALYLCASSWGMVGEQYFGPGTRLTVT.